The 32 T cell receptor beta chains in this list originate from one sample, sequenced in a study of blood T cells in healthy people across ages. Sample-barcoded 5' priming and a J-beta primer mix drove a second PCR of 7 to 11 cycles. TCRdb re-derived calls from the 5' RACE reads in MiXCR, one entry per CDR3 protein. The table lists roughly 1,100,000 distinct CDR3 sequences, around 25% of them singletons. The data also belong to a second study, concerning T cells of mothers and their children.

Sequenced sample: blood. These TCRs come from a girl aged 2-10 years in good health.

The chain links TRBV29-1 to TRBJ2-3; no clear D. Trimming removed 6 bases from V and 6 bases from J, with 16 bases in between. CDR3 length: 13 amino acids. The germline V gene encodes CDR1 SQVTM and CDR2 ANQGSEA. The CDR3 sequence is CSVKGIGMDTQYF. In DNA, the CDR3 is TGCAGCGTCAAAGGAATAGGAATGGATACGCAGTATTTT.

The chain employs TRBV24-1 and TRBJ2-3; the match to TRBD1 covers 10 bases. CDR3 length: 17 amino acids. The ends lost 0 bases at V and 3 bases at J; junction bases unmatched: 5. Germline CDR1 reads KGHDR; CDR2 reads SFDVKD. The CDR3 region has the DNA TGTGCCACCAGTGATTTGAGTGGACAGGGGGGGACAGATACGCAGTATTTT. This translates into CATSDLSGQGGTDTQYF.

The rearrangement joins TRBV25-1 to TRBJ2-3; 8 nucleotides match TRBD1. Germline loops: CDR1 MGHDK, CDR2 SYGVNS. The J segment lost 3 bases and the V segment lost 2 bases, leaving 4 bases of the junction unmatched. The CDR3 loop spans 15 amino acids. The CDR3 coding sequence is TGTGCCAGCAGTGAAACCCAGGGGGCTACAGATACGCAGTATTTT. Its protein is CASSETQGATDTQYF.

This clonotype was counted a few times. The rearrangement links TRBV27 to TRBJ2-2, with D tentatively TRBD2 (6 bases). V was cut by 5 bases and J by 8 bases, with 24 bases left in between. This CDR3 is built from 17 residues. CDR1 and CDR2 from the germline V gene are MNHEY and SMNVEV (reference sequence). The CDR3: CASSGVHGEVLPGELFF. In nucleotides, the CDR3 is TGTGCCAGCAGTGGGGTTCATGGGGAGGTCCTCCCGGGGGAGCTGTTTTTT.

The chain links TRBV7-9 to TRBJ2-5; D uncertain. Deletions cut 4 bases from V and 1 base from J, with 10 bases between. The CDR3 is 14 residues long. Germline loops: CDR1 SEHNR, CDR2 FQNEAQ (reference sequence). CDR3 coding DNA: TGTGCCAGCAGCTCGCAGGTGCTCCAAGAGACCCAGTACTTC. Amino acids: CASSSQVLQETQYF. The full variable domain, in which reference TRBV7-9 and TRBJ2-5 provide the parts outside the CDR3, is DTGVSQNPRHKITKRGQNVTFRCDPISEHNRLYWYRQTLGQGPEFLTYFQNEAQLEKSRLLSDRFSAERPKGSFSTLEIQRTEQGDSAMYLCASSSQVLQETQYFGPGTRLLVL.

About this clonotype itself: The junction and the germline gene differ at one end; a read error may be behind it. The rearrangement joins TRBV5-1 to TRBJ1-4; a weak D match, TRBD1 (5 bases). From germline, CDR1 is SGHRS and CDR2 YFSETQ. CDR3 size: 14 residues. DNA of the CDR3: TGCGCCAGCAGCTCGTCAGGGAGAGATGACAAACTGTTTTTT. Its translation: CASSSSGRDDKLFF.

This clonotype has just a few counts. This rearrangement joins TRBV5-1 to TRBJ1-1; D unresolved. Looked up from germline, CDR1 is SGHRS and CDR2 is YFSETQ. The germline V and J ends were trimmed by 0 bases and 1 base, with 10 bases remaining between them. The CDR3 loop spans 15 amino acids. CDR3 residues: CASSLGARENTEAFF. The CDR3 bases are TGCGCCAGCAGCTTGGGGGCAAGGGAGAACACTGAAGCTTTCTTT.

The genes are TRBV7-9 and TRBJ2-1, with 16 bases identical to TRBD2. CDR1 and CDR2 from the germline V gene are SEHNR and FQNEAQ (reference sequence). The CDR3 consists of 18 residues. J gave up 6 bases and V 6 bases, and 11 bases lay outside the gene matches. CDR3 DNA: TGTGCCAGCAGTCCTGGGACTAGCGGGAGGGCTATCGCCAATGAGCAGTTCTTC. Encoded protein: CASSPGTSGRAIANEQFF.

The sample holds a few counts of this clonotype. V usage is TRBV7-3 and J usage is TRBJ2-3; the D call may be TRBD1 or TRBD2 (5 bases each). Germline assignment: CDR1 SGHTA and CDR2 FQGTGA. The CDR3 is made up of 20 amino acids. V lost 5 bases to trimming and J lost 5 bases, with 32 bases between them. The CDR3: CASSPHGTQGDRKEEDTQYF. The CDR3 bases are TGTGCCAGCAGCCCACACGGTACCCAGGGAGATCGGAAGGAAGAAGATACGCAGTATTTT. Full variable domain (outside the CDR3, taken from reference TRBV7-3 and TRBJ2-3): GAGVSQTPSNKVTEKGKYVELRCDPISGHTALYWYRQSLGQGPEFLIYFQGTGAADDSGLPNDRFFAVRPEGSVSTLKIQRTERGDSAVYLCASSPHGTQGDRKEEDTQYFGPGTRLTVL.

The V gene is TRBV19, the J gene TRBJ2-7; the D gene could be TRBD1 or TRBD2 (6 bases each). The CDR3 sequence is 12 residues long. V lost 6 bases, J lost 5 bases, and 11 bases lay in between. In germline, CDR1 is LNHDA, CDR2 SQIVND (reference sequence). CDR3 sequence: CASSPGEDEQYF. Written as DNA, the CDR3 is TGTGCCAGTAGCCCAGGGGAGGACGAGCAGTACTTC.

This clonotype came up a few times. This sequence joins TRBV4-1 and TRBJ2-3, with TRBD2 matching over 11 bases. J gave up 5 bases and V 2 bases, and 6 bases lay outside the gene matches. Per germline, CDR1 MGHRA and CDR2 YSYEKL. This CDR3 comprises 16 residues. CDR3 sequence reads: CASSQRTSGREDTQYF. The CDR3 DNA follows: TGCGCCAGCAGCCAACGAACTAGCGGGAGAGAAGATACGCAGTATTTT.

This clonotype was recorded a few times. The chain uses TRBV9 and TRBJ2-3, with 7 bases lining up with TRBD1. The V gene's germline CDR1 is SGDLS and CDR2 YYNGEE. This CDR3 is built from 17 residues. The trim removed 4 bases at V and 4 bases at J, leaving 15 bases unmatched. This CDR3 is CASSSPVRTGTSDTQYF. DNA of the CDR3: TGTGCCAGCAGCAGTCCCGTCAGGACAGGTACTTCAGATACGCAGTATTTT.

This clonotype was seen a few times. The chain carries TRBV27 and TRBJ2-5; D unresolved. Germline V gives CDR1 MNHEY, CDR2 SMNVEV (reference sequence). V shed 6 bases and J shed 4 bases, with 12 bases lying between them. This CDR3 contains 13 residues. CDR3: CASSIGIGETQYF. DNA of the CDR3: TGTGCCAGCAGCATAGGAATTGGAGAGACCCAGTACTTC.

V and J are TRBV6-4 and TRBJ2-1; TRBD2 matches 11 bases. The CDR3 is 16 residues long. Unmatched junction bases numbered 3, after V lost 3 bases and J lost 2 bases. Per germline, CDR1 MRHNA and CDR2 SNTAGT. The CDR3: CASSELAGAAYNEQFF. The CDR3 DNA follows: TGTGCCAGCAGTGAACTAGCGGGGGCTGCCTACAATGAGCAGTTCTTC.

The chain is built from TRBV4-1 and TRBJ1-2, with D perhaps matching TRBD1 (5 bases). This CDR3 contains 13 residues. V was pared by 5 bases and J by 1 base, with 8 bases between. CDR1 MGHRA and CDR2 YSYEKL come from the germline V gene. CDR3 sequence (DNA): TGCGCCAGCAGCGTACAGGTTAACTATGGCTACACCTTC. This encodes CASSVQVNYGYTF.

This clonotype was counted at least ten times. The chain couples TRBV11-2 to TRBJ2-1, with TRBD2 matching 9 bases. The CDR3 length is 15 residues. V shed 1 base, J shed 4 bases, and the junction held 2 bases outside the gene matches. CDR1 is SGHAT, CDR2 FQNNGV, per germline. The CDR3 DNA sequence: TGTGCCAGCAGCTTAGTAGCGGGAGCTTACAATGAGCAGTTCTTC. This gives the protein CASSLVAGAYNEQFF.

The V and J genes are TRBV7-2 and TRBJ2-3; D remains ambiguous. The CDR3 is 17 amino acids. The germline V and J ends were trimmed by 2 bases and 0 bases, with 15 bases remaining between them. Germline V gives CDR1 SGHTA, CDR2 FQGNSA. The CDR3 loop is CASSLFHIRVSTDTQYF. Written as DNA, the CDR3 is TGTGCCAGCAGCTTATTTCACATACGGGTTAGCACAGATACGCAGTATTTT. Based on the CDR3 plus reference TRBV7-2 and TRBJ2-3, the full variable domain is GAGVSQSPSNKVTEKGKDVELRCDPISGHTALYWYRQSLGQGLEFLIYFQGNSAPDKSGLPSDRFSAERTGGSVSTLTIQRTQQEDSAVYLCASSLFHIRVSTDTQYFGPGTRLTVL.

The chain is built from TRBV4-2 and TRBJ2-5; TRBD1 or TRBD2 may be the D gene (5 bases each). V was pared by 8 bases and J by 4 bases, with 14 bases between. Germline assignment: CDR1 LGHNA and CDR2 YNFKEQ. The CDR3 is 13 residues long. The CDR3 nucleotides read TGTGCCAGCGCCCTGGGGGTCGGAGAGACCCAGTACTTC. Amino acids: CASALGVGETQYF.

This clonotype was picked up a small number of times. The chain links TRBV7-2 to TRBJ1-5; D not certain. Trimming stripped 4 bases from V and 7 bases from J, with 8 bases between. CDR3 length: 12 amino acids. From germline, CDR1 is SGHTA and CDR2 FQGNSA. The CDR3 loop reads CASSYVQQPQHF. The CDR3 DNA reads TGTGCCAGCAGCTATGTCCAGCAGCCCCAGCATTTT.

The V call is TRBV7-6, the J call TRBJ2-2; D might be TRBD1 or TRBD2, each matching 5 bases. Trimming shortened V by 1 base and J by 0 bases, and 21 bases separated the two germline ends. Per germline, CDR1 SGHVS and CDR2 FNYEAQ. This CDR3 spans 20 amino acids. For the CDR3, the DNA is TGTGCCAGCAGCTTAGGCCCTAGCTCGGGTTCAGGGCCGAACACCGGGGAGCTGTTTTTT. As protein: CASSLGPSSGSGPNTGELFF.

This rearrangement joins TRBV20-1 to TRBJ2-1, with 9 bases aligning to TRBD2. Germline lookup yields CDR1 DFQATT and CDR2 SNEGSKA (reference sequence). The CDR3 loop spans 14 amino acids. The J segment lost 3 bases and the V segment lost 3 bases, leaving 3 bases of the junction unmatched. The CDR3 DNA sequence: TGCAGTGCTAGTAGCGGGAGCCTCTACAATGAGCAGTTCTTC. Its translation is CSASSGSLYNEQFF.

There are a few counts of this clonotype. This rearrangement joins TRBV28 to TRBJ1-3, with TRBD1 matching over 7 bases. After removal of 6 bases from V and 7 bases from J, the junction contained 9 bases not matched to a gene. The germline V gene encodes CDR1 MDHEN and CDR2 SYDVKM. CDR3 length: 14 amino acids. The CDR3 DNA is TGTGCCAGCAGAAAAGGGGGACAGAGGAACACCATATATTTT. Encoded protein: CASRKGGQRNTIYF.

V gene TRBV12-3 or TRBV12-4 combines with J gene TRBJ2-1; 10 bases agree with TRBD2. The CDR3 has 15 amino acids. J gave up 3 bases and V 7 bases, and 6 bases lay outside the gene matches. The CDR3 loop is CASKTGTSVYNEQFF. The DNA of the CDR3 is TGTGCCAGCAAAACCGGGACTAGCGTCTACAATGAGCAGTTCTTC.

This clonotype was detected a few times. The chain carries TRBV4-3 and TRBJ2-7, with TRBD1 identical over 8 bases. J gave up 0 bases and V 2 bases, and 12 bases lay outside the gene matches. In germline, CDR1 is LGHNA, CDR2 YSLEER. The CDR3 runs to 18 residues. This chain's CDR3 is CASSQYLGQGAVSYEQYF. CDR3 bases: TGCGCCAGCAGCCAATACCTCGGTCAGGGGGCCGTCTCCTACGAGCAGTACTTC.

CDR3 sequence: CASRVKIKTPEAFF. CDR3 in DNA: TGTGCCAGCCGGGTCAAGATTAAAACCCCTGAAGCTTTCTTT. The V gene is TRBV24-1, the J gene TRBJ1-1; D is uncertain. Looked up from germline, CDR1 is KGHDR and CDR2 is SFDVKD. The CDR3 extends over 14 amino acids. The V end was cut by 11 bases, the J end by 6 bases, with 21 bases between.

The chain employs TRBV27 and TRBJ2-3; 7 nucleotides line up with TRBD1. The CDR3 consists of 15 residues. CDR1 and CDR2 (germline): MNHEY, SMNVEV (reference sequence). V shed 4 bases and J 4 bases; nucleotides not matched to a gene: 8. DNA for the CDR3: TGTGCCAGCAGTTCCACAGGGGAAAGCGCAGATACGCAGTATTTT. It translates to CASSSTGESADTQYF.

J is TRBJ2-7 and V is TRBV11-2; 8 bases match TRBD2. The trim removed 5 bases at V and 0 bases at J, leaving 3 bases unmatched. CDR1 is SGHAT, CDR2 FQNNGV, per germline. The CDR3 has 14 amino acids. CDR3 residues: CASSRGGYSYEQYF. CDR3 DNA sequence: TGTGCCAGCAGCCGCGGGGGGTACTCCTACGAGCAGTACTTC.

V is TRBV20-1 and J is TRBJ1-1; 7 bases align to TRBD1. This CDR3 is built from 11 residues. V was pared by 6 bases and J by 5 bases, with 3 bases of the junction left unmatched. Germline-derived CDR1 and CDR2 are DFQATT and SNEGSKA (reference sequence). Written as DNA, the CDR3 is TGCAGTGCACACAGGGGTACTGAAGCTTTCTTT. It yields the protein CSAHRGTEAFF.

The chain is built from TRBV12-5 and TRBJ2-3; TRBD1 matches at 9 bases. Germline CDR1 LGHNT, CDR2 FRNRAP. The CDR3 length is 14 residues. The V and J ends lost 7 bases and 3 bases, in that order; junction bases with no gene match: 5. Written as DNA, the CDR3 is TGTGCTAGTGAGGACAGGGGTTCAACAGATACGCAGTATTTT. This encodes CASEDRGSTDTQYF.

This clonotype was seen a few times. V and J are TRBV29-1 and TRBJ1-1; D remains unclear. Germline values: CDR1 SQVTM, CDR2 ANQGSEA. The V and J ends lost 4 bases and 10 bases respectively, with 22 bases between them. The CDR3 has 14 amino acids. The CDR3 is CSVVGRLNPLGAFF. The DNA for the CDR3 is TGCAGCGTTGTTGGGAGGTTGAACCCCCTAGGAGCTTTCTTT.

This clonotype was recorded a few times. The chain couples TRBV20-1 to TRBJ2-1, with 7 positions matching TRBD1. Germline lookup yields CDR1 DFQATT and CDR2 SNEGSKA (reference sequence). Losses at the gene ends were 2 bases for V and 2 bases for J; bases not matched to a gene: 3. The CDR3 is 14 residues long. This CDR3 is CSARTGAAYNEQFF. The CDR3 DNA is TGCAGTGCTAGAACAGGGGCCGCCTACAATGAGCAGTTCTTC.

The chain combines TRBV7-9 with TRBJ1-6; TRBD1 aligns across 9 bases. Germline V CDR1 and CDR2: SEHNR, FQNEAQ (reference sequence). CDR3 length: 15 amino acids. After removal of 1 base from V and 10 bases from J, the junction contained 5 bases not matched to a gene. The CDR3 spells CASSLGTGAESPLHF. The CDR3 DNA sequence: TGTGCCAGCAGCTTAGGGACAGGGGCGGAATCACCCCTCCACTTT. The full variable domain, with the rest looked up from reference TRBV7-9 and TRBJ1-6, is DTGVSQNPRHKITKRGQNVTFRCDPISEHNRLYWYRQTLGQGPEFLTYFQNEAQLEKSRLLSDRFSAERPKGSFSTLEIQRTEQGDSAMYLCASSLGTGAESPLHFGNGTRLTVT.